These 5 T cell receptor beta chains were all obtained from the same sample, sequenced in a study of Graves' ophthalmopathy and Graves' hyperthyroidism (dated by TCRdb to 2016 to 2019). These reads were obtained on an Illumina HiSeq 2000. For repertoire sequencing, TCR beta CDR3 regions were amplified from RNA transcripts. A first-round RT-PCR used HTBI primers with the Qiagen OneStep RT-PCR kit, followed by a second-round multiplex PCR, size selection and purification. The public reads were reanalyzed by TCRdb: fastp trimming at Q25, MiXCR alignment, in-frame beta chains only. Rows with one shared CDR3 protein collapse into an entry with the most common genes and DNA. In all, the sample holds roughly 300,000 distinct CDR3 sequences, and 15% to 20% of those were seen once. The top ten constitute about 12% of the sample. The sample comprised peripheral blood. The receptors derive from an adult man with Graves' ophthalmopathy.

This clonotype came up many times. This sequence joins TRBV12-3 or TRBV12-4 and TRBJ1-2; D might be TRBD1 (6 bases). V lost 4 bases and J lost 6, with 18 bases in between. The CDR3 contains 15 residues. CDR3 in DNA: TGTGCCAGCAGTTCCCAAAACAGGGTTACGAATGGCTACACCTTC. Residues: CASSSQNRVTNGYTF.

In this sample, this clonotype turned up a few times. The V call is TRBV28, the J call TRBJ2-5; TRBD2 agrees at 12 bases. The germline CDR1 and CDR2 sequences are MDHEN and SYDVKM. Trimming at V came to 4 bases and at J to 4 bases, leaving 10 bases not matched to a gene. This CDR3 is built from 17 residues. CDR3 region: CASSSLRTSGKGETQYF. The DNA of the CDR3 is TGTGCCAGCAGTTCCCTAAGGACTAGCGGGAAAGGAGAGACCCAGTACTTC.

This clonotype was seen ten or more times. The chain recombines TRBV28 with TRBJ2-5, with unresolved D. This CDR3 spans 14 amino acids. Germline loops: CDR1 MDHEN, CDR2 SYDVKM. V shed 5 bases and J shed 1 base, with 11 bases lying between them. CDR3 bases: TGTGCCAGCAGTGGTGACGCAAGCCAAGAGACCCAGTACTTC. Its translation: CASSGDASQETQYF.

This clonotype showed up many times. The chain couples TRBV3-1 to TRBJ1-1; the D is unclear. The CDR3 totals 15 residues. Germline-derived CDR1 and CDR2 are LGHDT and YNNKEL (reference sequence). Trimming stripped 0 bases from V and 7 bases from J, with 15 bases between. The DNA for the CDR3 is TGTGCCAGCAGCCAAGACTGGCCGGGCCTCGGTGAAGCTTTCTTT. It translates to CASSQDWPGLGEAFF.

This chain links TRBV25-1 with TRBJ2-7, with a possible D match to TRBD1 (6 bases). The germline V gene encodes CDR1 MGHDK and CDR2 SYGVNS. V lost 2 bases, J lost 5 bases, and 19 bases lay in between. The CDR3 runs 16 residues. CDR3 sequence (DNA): TGTGCCAGCAGTGAAGGGAAGTGGGCCCGACAGGACGAGCAGTACTTC. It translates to CASSEGKWARQDEQYF.